Listed here are 4 T cell receptor beta chains from one sample, sequenced in a study of cytomegalovirus exposure and HLA in healthy donors. PCR involved 60 Vbeta and 13 Jbeta primers. The protocol was immunoSEQ multiplex PCR, while the TCRdb copy is restricted to in-frame clones and leaves out a portion. The sample has under 250,000 clones, more than 65% seen once; the top ten hold roughly 0.62%. Sequencing was performed on PBMCs. The source is a man between 18 and 29 years old in good health and CMV-seronegative.

V and J are TRBV27 and TRBJ2-7; D is unresolved. CDR1 is MNHEY and CDR2 is SMNVEV in the germline V gene (reference sequence). V was cut by 6 bases and J by 3 bases, with 12 bases left in between. This CDR3 contains 13 residues. The CDR3 nucleotides are TGTGCCAGCAGCAAAAACAGTCTCTACGAGCAGTACTTC. The encoded protein is CASSKNSLYEQYF.

The CDR3 DNA follows: TGTGCCAGCAGCCCAACGACAGGGAATGGCTACACCTTC. Its protein is CASSPTTGNGYTF. The genes are TRBV7-8 and TRBJ1-2; 7 bases agree with TRBD1. CDR1 is SGHVS, CDR2 FQNEAQ, per germline. This CDR3 region has 13 residues. Unmatched junction bases numbered 6, after V lost 5 bases and J lost 6 bases.

The chain is built from TRBV18 and TRBJ2-3; TRBD1 matches at 11 bases. V shed 3 bases and J 3 bases; nucleotides not matched to a gene: 2. The CDR3 is 15 residues long. The germline V gene encodes CDR1 KGHSH and CDR2 LQKENI. The CDR3 region is CASSPGQGATDTQYF. The CDR3 DNA sequence: TGTGCCAGCTCACCTGGACAGGGGGCGACAGATACGCAGTATTTT.

The table lists this clone with a count of one. This sequence joins TRBV7-9 and TRBJ2-7, with 10 positions matching TRBD1. The CDR3 consists of 13 residues. In germline, CDR1 is SEHNR, CDR2 FQNEAQ (reference sequence). V trimming: 5 bases; J trimming: 7 bases; junction bases outside the gene matches: 5. The CDR3 DNA reads TGTGCCAGCAGCCCGGGACAGGGGTTGGAGCAGTACTTC. It yields the protein CASSPGQGLEQYF.